The 7 T cell receptor beta chains below were found in one sample sequenced in a study of cytomegalovirus exposure and HLA in healthy donors. It was with 60 Vbeta and 13 Jbeta primers that the PCR ran. Here immunoSEQ multiplex PCR was the method, and the copy in TCRdb shows in-frame clones only, minus some. The data show under 300,000 clones, 65% to 85% seen once. The sample was PBMCs. These receptors all come from a female donor in good health and CMV-seronegative.

This clone was counted a single time. The chain links TRBV27 to TRBJ2-1, with a possible D match to TRBD1 (5 bases). This CDR3 has 17 amino acids. V lost 5 bases to trimming and J lost 9 bases, with 26 bases between them. Germline V CDR1 and CDR2: MNHEY, SMNVEV (reference sequence). CDR3 in DNA: TGTGCCAGCAGTCCATCCCCCAAGGGGCTCTATGGTGGTGAGCAGTTCTTC. It translates to CASSPSPKGLYGGEQFF.

This clone has more than one count but fewer than ten. The chain recombines TRBV27 with TRBJ2-7; 13 bases are a match to TRBD2. J gave up 5 bases and V 6 bases, and 4 bases lay outside the gene matches. Germline values: CDR1 MNHEY, CDR2 SMNVEV (reference sequence). The CDR3 has 14 amino acids. DNA for the CDR3: TGTGCCAGCAGACCAGGACTAGCGGGAGACGAGCAGTACTTC. Amino acid sequence: CASRPGLAGDEQYF.

The V call is TRBV5-4, the J call TRBJ2-7, with a weak D call TRBD1 (5 bases). V was cut by 0 bases and J by 4 bases, with 11 bases left in between. This CDR3 spans 14 amino acids. Germline V CDR1 and CDR2: SGHNT, YYREEE (reference sequence). CDR3: CASSLERQTYEQYF. The CDR3 bases are TGTGCCAGCAGCTTGGAGAGACAGACGTACGAGCAGTACTTC. Together with reference TRBV5-4 and TRBJ2-7, the CDR3 gives the full variable domain: ETGVTQSPTHLIKTRGQQVTLRCSSQSGHNTVSWYQQALGQGPQFIFQYYREEENGRGNFPPRFSGLQFPNYSSELNVNALELDDSALYLCASSLERQTYEQYFGPGTRLTVT.

The J gene is TRBJ2-7, the V gene TRBV5-8; perhaps TRBD1 as D (5 bases). The CDR3 contains 12 residues. Trimming stripped 4 bases from V and 6 bases from J, with 11 bases between. Germline V gene data show CDR1 as SGHTS and CDR2 as YDEGEE. DNA for the CDR3: TGTGCCAGCAGCCCACTCAGGGCCGAGCAGTACTTC. Protein product: CASSPLRAEQYF.

The V gene is TRBV28, the J gene TRBJ2-7, with 7 nucleotides matching TRBD1. V gave up 5 bases and J gave up 6 bases; unmatched junction bases: 13. Germline V gene data show CDR1 as MDHEN and CDR2 as SYDVKM. The CDR3 is 15 amino acids. CDR3 nucleotide sequence: TGTGCCAGCAGTCCAACGGACAGGTTGCTGATCGAGCAGTACTTC. Its protein is CASSPTDRLLIEQYF.

The J gene is TRBJ2-1, the V gene TRBV5-1; 9 nucleotides agree with TRBD2. The V and J ends lost 6 bases and 5 bases, in that order; junction bases with no gene match: 12. In germline, CDR1 is SGHRS, CDR2 YFSETQ. The CDR3 length is 16 residues. The CDR3 loop is CASTALSGRSDNEQFF. In DNA, the CDR3 is TGCGCCAGCACCGCCTTAAGCGGGAGGTCGGACAATGAGCAGTTCTTC.

The chain has TRBV28 and TRBJ2-1; D may be TRBD1 (6 bases). Trimming removed 3 bases at V and 4 bases at J, with 13 bases between. This CDR3 has 15 amino acids. Looked up from germline, CDR1 is MDHEN and CDR2 is SYDVKM. The DNA of the CDR3 is TGTGCCAGCAGTTTTCCCGGGACACCTTACAATGAGCAGTTCTTC. This sequence encodes CASSFPGTPYNEQFF.